The 14 T cell receptor beta chains listed next were all sequenced from one sample in a study of cytotoxic CD8 clonotypes in ibrutinib-treated CLL. Profiled with immunoSEQ multiplex PCR; TCRdb holds only in-frame clones, not every one. Altogether around 70,000 clones are present, over 75% being singletons, with the ten largest covering around 3.1%. The material sequenced was PBMCs, taken after 12 months of ibrutinib treatment. These receptors all stem from a human donor with chronic lymphocytic leukemia.

A word on this clone: The sample has other DNA sequences that encode this CDR3 too. The V gene is TRBV5-1, the J gene TRBJ2-7; D is unresolved. Trimming stripped 0 bases from V and 4 bases from J, with 2 bases between. This CDR3 is 11 amino acids long. Per the germline V gene, CDR1 is SGHRS and CDR2 is YFSETQ. CDR3: CASSLGYEQYF. The CDR3 nucleotides read TGCGCCAGCAGCTTGGGTTACGAGCAGTACTTC. Full variable domain (remainder filled in from reference TRBV5-1 and TRBJ2-7): KAGVTQTPRYLIKTRGQQVTLSCSPISGHRSVSWYQQTPGQGLQFLFEYFSETQRNKGNFPGRFSGRQFSNSRSEMNVSTLELGDSALYLCASSLGYEQYFGPGTRLTVT.

The DNA of the CDR3 is TGTGCCAGCAGCTTATGGGGTAGCGGGTTACAAGAGACCCAGTACTTC. It translates to CASSLWGSGLQETQYF. The chain joins TRBV14 to TRBJ2-5; 7 bases line up with TRBD2. V shed 5 bases, J shed 2 bases, and the junction held 11 bases outside the gene matches. This CDR3 region has 16 residues. Germline V gene data show CDR1 as SGHDN and CDR2 as FVKESK.

The chain links TRBV9 to TRBJ2-1, with 12 bases matching TRBD2. The germline gives CDR1 SGDLS, CDR2 YYNGEE. CDR3 size: 18 residues. V gave up 1 base and J gave up 8 bases; unmatched junction bases: 13. The DNA for the CDR3 is TGTGCCAGCAGCGTACTAGCGGGAGGGCCCCCCCGTGGCGATGAGCAGTTCTTC. It codes for CASSVLAGGPPRGDEQFF.

The chain joins TRBV7-8 to TRBJ2-3; TRBD2 is a possible D gene (5 bases). Germline lookup yields CDR1 SGHVS and CDR2 FQNEAQ. Trimming took off 2 bases at V and 2 bases at J, with 17 bases between the two ends. The CDR3 totals 17 residues. Here the CDR3 reads CASSLFGITGFTDTQYF. The CDR3 DNA sequence: TGTGCCAGCAGCTTATTTGGTATTACGGGGTTCACAGATACGCAGTATTTT.

This clone was observed once. The CDR3 region is CASSLGGESNYGYTF. Here the CDR3 DNA reads TGTGCCAGCAGCTTAGGTGGAGAATCAAACTATGGCTACACCTTC. This chain uses TRBV7-6 with TRBJ1-2; D not certain. Germline V gives CDR1 SGHVS, CDR2 FNYEAQ. This CDR3 is 15 amino acids long. V shed 1 base and J shed 2 bases, with 11 bases lying between them.

In its sample, this clone was seen once. The chain carries TRBV7-3 and TRBJ2-7; D might be TRBD1 (6 bases). CDR3 length: 14 amino acids. The V end was cut by 5 bases, the J end by 6 bases, with 17 bases between. Germline values: CDR1 SGHTA, CDR2 FQGTGA. CDR3 protein: CASSPEGHLSEQYF. CDR3 nucleotide sequence: TGTGCCAGCAGCCCCGAGGGACATCTCAGCGAGCAGTACTTC.

The chain uses TRBV7-9 and TRBJ2-1, with 14 nucleotides matching TRBD2. CDR3 length: 15 amino acids. The V and J ends lost 5 bases and 9 bases, in that order; junction bases with no gene match: 6. Germline CDR1 is SEHNR and CDR2 is FQNEAQ (reference sequence). The CDR3 DNA reads as TGTGCCAGCAGCAGACAGACTAGCGGGAGGGTTGAGCAGTTCTTC. It translates to CASSRQTSGRVEQFF.

The chain uses TRBV6-6 and TRBJ2-3, with TRBD1 matching over 7 bases. Germline CDR1 and CDR2: MNHNY and SVGAGI (reference sequence). This CDR3 spans 16 amino acids. The V gene end was trimmed by 6 bases and the J gene end by 6 bases; junction bases not matched to a gene: 15. In nucleotides, the CDR3 is TGTGCCAGCAGCCCAGACAGGGAGAGGGGTTGGGATACGCAGTATTTT. It translates to CASSPDRERGWDTQYF.

This clone has only one observation. V is TRBV19 and J is TRBJ2-2; possible D gene TRBD1, 5 bases. This CDR3 has 14 residues. Trimming removed 5 bases at V and 4 bases at J, with 11 bases between. Germline CDR1 is LNHDA and CDR2 is SQIVND (reference sequence). The CDR3 sequence is CASSLKGPTGELFF. In nucleotides, the CDR3 is TGTGCCAGTAGTCTCAAGGGGCCCACCGGGGAGCTGTTTTTT.

The chain uses TRBV6-5 and TRBJ2-1; D remains unclear. There are 15 residues in the CDR3. The germline V gene has CDR1 MNHEY and CDR2 SVGAGI. The V end lost 1 base, the J end lost 5 bases, and 12 bases lay between the germline ends. For the CDR3, the DNA is TGTGCCAGCAGTTACTTACAGCCGCCTCACAATGAGCAGTTCTTC. It encodes CASSYLQPPHNEQFF.

The V and J genes are TRBV30 and TRBJ1-4; 7 bases align to TRBD1. Germline CDR1 is GTSNPN and CDR2 is SVGIG (reference sequence). The length of the CDR3 is 13 residues. The junction had 8 bases not matched to a gene; V was cut back by 3 bases and J by 10 bases. CDR3 bases: TGTGCCTGGAGATCCGGGACAGCGGGAAAACTGTTTTTT. Encoded protein: CAWRSGTAGKLFF.

J is TRBJ2-5 and V is TRBV5-6, with D hard to call. Germline CDR1 and CDR2: SGHDT and YYEEEE. Trimming shortened V by 3 bases and J by 3 bases, and 9 bases separated the two germline ends. The CDR3 length is 13 residues. The CDR3 is CASSWVPKETQYF. CDR3 coding DNA: TGTGCCAGCAGCTGGGTCCCCAAAGAGACCCAGTACTTC.

The rearrangement joins TRBV25-1 to TRBJ1-1; unclear D gene. CDR1 MGHDK and CDR2 SYGVNS come from the germline V gene. Between the trimmed V and J ends, which lost 0 bases and 6 bases, there was a span of 14 bases. The CDR3 totals 15 residues. The CDR3, as DNA: TGTGCCAGCAGTGAATATGTCGGGGTTCTCGCTGAAGCTTTCTTT. Amino acids: CASSEYVGVLAEAFF.

The V and J genes are TRBV5-8 and TRBJ2-1; D is ambiguous. The CDR3 runs 14 residues. From germline, CDR1 is SGHTS and CDR2 YDEGEE. V was shortened by 4 bases and J by 4 bases, with 12 bases between the two germline ends. CDR3 sequence: CASSPSIGYNEQFF. In DNA form, the CDR3 reads TGTGCCAGCAGCCCATCAATCGGTTACAATGAGCAGTTCTTC.